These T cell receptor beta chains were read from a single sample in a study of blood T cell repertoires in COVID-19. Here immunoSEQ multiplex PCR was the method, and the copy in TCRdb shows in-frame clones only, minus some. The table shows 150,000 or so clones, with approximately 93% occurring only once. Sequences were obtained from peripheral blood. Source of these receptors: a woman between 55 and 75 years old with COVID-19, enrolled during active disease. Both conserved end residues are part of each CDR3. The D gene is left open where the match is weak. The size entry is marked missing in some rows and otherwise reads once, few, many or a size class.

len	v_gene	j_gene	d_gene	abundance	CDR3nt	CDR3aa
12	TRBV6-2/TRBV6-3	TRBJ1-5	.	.	TGTGCCAGCAGTGGGGGCTATCAGCCCCAGCATTTT	CASSGGYQPQHF
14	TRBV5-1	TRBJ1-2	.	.	TGCGCCAGCCGAGTGGGGCATACCAGGCAGGGCTACACCTTC	CASRVGHTRQGYTF
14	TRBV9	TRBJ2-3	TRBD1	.	TGTGCCAGCAGCGTATCTGACAGGGGGGATACGCAGTATTTT	CASSVSDRGDTQYF
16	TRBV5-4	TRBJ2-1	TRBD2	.	TGTGCCAGCACTGGTGGCGTAGCGGGGGTGTACAATGAGCAGTTCTTC	CASTGGVAGVYNEQFF
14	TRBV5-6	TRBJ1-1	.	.	TGTGCCAGCAGCCGAAGGGGGATTAACACTGAAGCTTTCTTT	CASSRRGINTEAFF
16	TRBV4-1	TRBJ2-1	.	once	TGCGCCAGCAGCCAAGGAGGGGGGGGGTCCTACAATGAGCAGTTCTTC	CASSQGGGGSYNEQFF
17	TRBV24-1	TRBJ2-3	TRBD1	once	TGTGCCACCAGTGGGGTTTCGGGGACAGGGGACGCAGATACGCAGTATTTT	CATSGVSGTGDADTQYF
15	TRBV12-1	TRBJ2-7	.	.	TGTGCCAGCAGCTTTAACCAGGGGGCAATCTACGAGCAGTACTTC	CASSFNQGAIYEQYF
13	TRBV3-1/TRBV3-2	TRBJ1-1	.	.	TGTGCCAGCAGCCAAGTTCGGGGCACTGAAGCTTTCTTT	CASSQVRGTEAFF
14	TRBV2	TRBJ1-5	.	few	TGTGCCAGCAGTGAAATCCAGGTCGATCAGCCCCAGCATTTT	CASSEIQVDQPQHF
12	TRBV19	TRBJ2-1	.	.	TGTGCCAGTAGTATGAGGGCTAATGAGCAGTTCTTC	CASSMRANEQFF
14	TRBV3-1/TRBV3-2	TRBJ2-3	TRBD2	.	TGTGCCAGCAGCCAAGACGGGAGGGTAGGTACGCAGTATTTT	CASSQDGRVGTQYF
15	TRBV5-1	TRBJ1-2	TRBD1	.	TGCGCCAGCAGCTTCACCGGGACAGGGGCCTATGGCTACACCTTC	CASSFTGTGAYGYTF
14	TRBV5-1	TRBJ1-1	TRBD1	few	TGCGCCAGCAGCGTCGGACAGGTGAACACTGAAGCTTTCTTT	CASSVGQVNTEAFF
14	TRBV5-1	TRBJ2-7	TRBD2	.	TGCGCCAGCAGCTTGGAGCGGGGTCCCTACGAGCAGTACTTC	CASSLERGPYEQYF